This TCR beta chain comes out of a study of Ad26.COV2.S vaccination and SARS-CoV-2 variants. Whole-study context: Donor got 5x10^10 or 1x10^11 viral particles of Ad26.COV2.S. Study-wide points: There was reportedly substantial breadth in spike-specific CD8+ and CD4+ T cell responses after vaccination. The placebo group had lower spike-specific TCR breadth than the vaccine recipients did. Researchers cautioned that TCR breadth and depth analyses may have underestimated total T cell responses.

Specified treatment: roughly 20 received Ad26.COV2.S at low or high dose, single or two shots; about 5 received placebo; per-sample allocation not given. Sampling occurred on day 63 after the first vaccine or placebo injection. As regards this clone: No antigen is known for it.

Profiled with immunoSEQ multiplex PCR; TCRdb holds only in-frame clones, not every one. The sample has roughly 510,000 clones, around nine tenths seen once. From germline, CDR1 is SGDLS and CDR2 YYNGEE. V trimming: 0 bases; J trimming: 7 bases; junction bases outside the gene matches: 8. The CDR3 covers 16 residues. The sample here was peripheral blood, taken in a trial of Ad26.COV2.S vaccine versus placebo. The chain links TRBV9 to TRBJ2-1, with TRBD2 identical over 9 bases. This receptor was obtained from a person between 18 and 65 years old who received the Ad26.COV2.S COVID-19 vaccine or a placebo. The CDR3 region is CASSVDPAGGRNEQFF. The CDR3, as DNA: TGTGCCAGCAGCGTAGACCCTGCGGGAGGGAGAAATGAGCAGTTCTTC. Full variable domain (rest looked up from reference TRBV9 and TRBJ2-1): DSGVTQTPKHLITATGQRVTLRCSPRSGDLSVYWYQQSLDQGLQFLIQYYNGEERAKGNILERFSAQQFPDLHSELNLSSLELGDSALYFCASSVDPAGGRNEQFFGPGTRLTVL.